The next 27 T cell receptor beta chains were all read from a single sample in a study of cytomegalovirus exposure and HLA in healthy donors. 13 Jbeta primers and 60 Vbeta primers were used for the PCR. The assay was immunoSEQ multiplex PCR, and TCRdb's table has in-frame clones only and misses some. The table has about 130,000 clones, about 71% seen once. The sequenced sample was PBMCs. These receptor sequences come from a woman in her forties or fifties in good health and CMV-seronegative.

Here the CDR3 reads CASSFFPPGQGLFSGELFF. The CDR3 nucleotides are TGTGCCAGCAGCTTTTTCCCTCCGGGACAGGGTTTATTCTCCGGGGAGCTGTTTTTT. V usage is TRBV7-6 and J usage is TRBJ2-2; TRBD1 matches 9 bases. From germline, CDR1 is SGHVS and CDR2 FNYEAQ. The CDR3 contains 19 residues. V shed 3 bases, J shed 6 bases, and the junction held 17 bases outside the gene matches.

The rearrangement links TRBV7-2 to TRBJ2-1, with TRBD2 identical over 9 bases. This CDR3 contains 14 residues. Losses at the gene ends were 7 bases for V and 5 bases for J; bases not matched to a gene: 6. CDR1 is SGHTA, CDR2 FQGNSA, per germline. The CDR3 DNA follows: TGTGCCAGCACAACTAGCGGGTGGAACAATGAGCAGTTCTTC. It specifies CASTTSGWNNEQFF.

The gene calls are TRBV30 and TRBJ2-3, with 8 bases identical to TRBD1. Germline values: CDR1 GTSNPN, CDR2 SVGIG (reference sequence). The V and J ends lost 4 bases and 0 bases, in that order; junction bases with no gene match: 15. The CDR3 runs 18 residues. This CDR3 reads CAWNPFTQGDASTDTQYF. CDR3 sequence (DNA): TGTGCCTGGAACCCCTTCACACAGGGGGATGCTAGCACAGATACGCAGTATTTT.

This clone has more than one count but fewer than ten. The rearrangement uses TRBV9 and TRBJ1-2, with 7 bases aligning to TRBD1. Trimming cost V 3 bases and J 5 bases; bases outside gene matches: 7. CDR3 length: 14 amino acids. Germline lookup yields CDR1 SGDLS and CDR2 YYNGEE. Written as DNA, the CDR3 is TGTGCCAGCAGCGGTACAGGGGTGGAGTATGGCTACACCTTC. Translation: CASSGTGVEYGYTF.

Notes on this clone: The junction departs from germline at one end; a sequencing error may be responsible. V and J are TRBV7-7 and TRBJ2-2; possible D gene TRBD2, 5 bases. The germline CDR1 and CDR2 sequences are SSHAT and FNYEAQ (reference sequence). The CDR3 runs to 13 residues. The CDR3 DNA is TGTGCTAGCAGCTTCTCTTGGACTGGGGAGCTGTTTTTT. This codes for CASSFSWTGELFF.

The chain combines TRBV2 with TRBJ1-5; maybe TRBD1 (5 bases). Trimming removed 2 bases from V and 11 bases from J, with 10 bases in between. CDR1 is SNHLY, CDR2 FYNNEI, per germline. This CDR3 contains 12 residues. The CDR3 DNA reads as TGTGCCAGCAGTGAAAGAGGGGAGGCCCAGCATTTT. This codes for CASSERGEAQHF. The whole variable domain, remainder taken from reference TRBV2 and TRBJ1-5, is EPEVTQTPSHQVTQMGQEVILRCVPISNHLYFYWYRQILGQKVEFLVSFYNNEISEKSEIFDDQFSVERPDGSNFTLKIRSTKLEDSAMYFCASSERGEAQHFGDGTRLSIL.

The chain employs TRBV6-6 and TRBJ1-2; a weak D match, TRBD1 (5 bases). The CDR3 loop spans 14 amino acids. The V end lost 5 bases, the J end lost 4 bases, and 14 bases lay between the germline ends. Germline V gene sequence: CDR1 MNHNY, CDR2 SVGAGI (reference sequence). The CDR3 reads CASSPQGKVYGYTF. CDR3 DNA sequence: TGTGCCAGCAGTCCCCAGGGAAAGGTCTATGGCTACACCTTC.

The chain couples TRBV5-8 to TRBJ1-1; D possibly corresponds to TRBD1 (6 bases). V lost 5 bases, J lost 7 bases, and 15 bases lay in between. The CDR3 loop spans 13 amino acids. Germline CDR1 reads SGHTS; CDR2 reads YDEGEE. The CDR3 region has the DNA TGTGCCAGCAGAAAAACAGGGATGGGTGAAGCTTTCTTT. The encoded protein is CASRKTGMGEAFF.

The V gene is TRBV10-3, the J gene TRBJ2-1, with 8 nucleotides matching TRBD2. V trimming: 8 bases; J trimming: 7 bases; junction bases outside the gene matches: 7. The germline V gene has CDR1 ENHRY and CDR2 SYGVKD. The CDR3 has 13 residues. DNA for the CDR3: TGTGCCATCGAGCGGGAGATCCAGAATGAGCAGTTCTTC. It codes for CAIEREIQNEQFF.

The chain links TRBV5-4 to TRBJ2-3; TRBD1 agrees at 9 bases. The CDR3 totals 13 residues. The junction had 2 bases not matched to a gene; V was cut back by 4 bases and J by 5 bases. Germline V lookup: CDR1 SGHNT, CDR2 YYREEE (reference sequence). The CDR3 spells CASSRQGEDTQYF. DNA of the CDR3: TGTGCCAGCAGCCGACAGGGGGAAGATACGCAGTATTTT.

This clone showed up just a few times. This sample includes further DNA sequences coding for the same CDR3. The V and J genes are TRBV7-2 and TRBJ2-1, with 9 bases fitting TRBD2. Trimming removed 6 bases from V and 4 bases from J; junction bases left unmatched: 7. Germline-derived CDR1 and CDR2 are SGHTA and FQGNSA. The CDR3 length is 15 residues. This CDR3 reads CASSTGTSSYNEQFF. CDR3 coding DNA: TGTGCCAGCAGTACCGGGACTAGCAGTTACAATGAGCAGTTCTTC.

J is TRBJ2-5 and V is TRBV18; D call uncertain. V lost 0 bases to trimming and J lost 5 bases, with 7 bases between them. The CDR3 runs 13 residues. Germline CDR1 is KGHSH and CDR2 is LQKENI. The chain's CDR3 is CASSPPSDETQYF. DNA for the CDR3: TGTGCCAGCTCACCACCGAGCGACGAGACCCAGTACTTC.

On this clone itself: Sequence at one end of the junction differs from germline and may be a read error. The chain recombines TRBV7-9 with TRBJ2-5, with D possibly being TRBD1 (6 bases). The germline V gene encodes CDR1 SEHNR and CDR2 FQNEAQ (reference sequence). CDR3 length: 15 amino acids. CDR3 sequence: CSSRPRLRGQETQYF. CDR3 nucleotide sequence: TGTTCCAGCAGACCCCGACTCAGGGGCCAAGAGACCCAGTACTTC.

V and J are TRBV7-2 and TRBJ2-7; 8 bases align to TRBD2. CDR1 SGHTA and CDR2 FQGNSA come from the germline V gene. V was clipped by 1 base and J by 7 bases; unmatched bases: 9. CDR3 length equals 15 residues. CDR3 sequence reads: CASSLEGTRPLEQYF. CDR3 nucleotides: TGTGCCAGCAGCTTAGAGGGGACTAGACCCTTGGAGCAGTACTTC.

This sequence joins TRBV6-5 and TRBJ1-5, with D uncertain. Trimming stripped 4 bases from V and 5 bases from J, with 9 bases between. The CDR3 length is 13 residues. Germline-derived CDR1 and CDR2 are MNHEY and SVGAGI. The CDR3 bases are TGTGCCAGCAGTTCTGGGCCCCATCAGCCCCAGCATTTT. Its protein product is CASSSGPHQPQHF.

The chain has TRBV12-5 and TRBJ1-1; a possible D gene is TRBD1 (5 bases). Trimming left V 1 base short and J 7 bases short, with 10 bases between. Germline CDR1 reads LGHNT; CDR2 reads FRNRAP. The CDR3 consists of 13 residues. The CDR3 nucleotides read TGTGCTAGTGGTTTGGGTCACAGGAATGAAGCTTTCTTT. Encoded protein: CASGLGHRNEAFF.

V usage is TRBV5-1 and J usage is TRBJ2-1; D is undetermined. The germline V gene has CDR1 SGHRS and CDR2 YFSETQ. V lost 2 bases, J lost 7 bases, and 7 bases lay in between. CDR3 length equals 12 residues. CDR3 in DNA: TGCGCCAGCAGCTTACAGCAAAATGAGCAGTTCTTC. Translation gives CASSLQQNEQFF.

V is TRBV29-1 and J is TRBJ2-2, with D unresolved. The ends were cut back, 3 bases at V and 3 bases at J, with 8 bases in the middle. This CDR3 contains 13 residues. CDR1 and CDR2 from the germline V gene are SQVTM and ANQGSEA. The CDR3 DNA reads as TGCAGCGTTGACCCTCTATACACCGGGGAGCTGTTTTTT. The encoded protein is CSVDPLYTGELFF.

This chain connects TRBV27 to TRBJ1-1, with TRBD1 as a possible D gene (6 bases). The CDR3 loop spans 17 amino acids. V gave up 4 bases and J gave up 0 bases, with 18 bases separating them. Per germline, CDR1 MNHEY and CDR2 SMNVEV (reference sequence). The DNA of the CDR3 is TGTGCCAGCAGTTCCTCTGGGACCGGGACAATGAACACTGAAGCTTTCTTT. Translating it yields CASSSSGTGTMNTEAFF.

The gene calls are TRBV28 and TRBJ1-5, with 9 nucleotides matching TRBD1. The CDR3 has 15 residues. Losses at the gene ends were 6 bases for V and 4 bases for J; bases not matched to a gene: 7. Per germline, CDR1 MDHEN and CDR2 SYDVKM. CDR3 protein: CASSRGGTGNQPQHF. CDR3 nucleotide sequence: TGTGCCAGCAGCCGAGGAGGGACAGGGAATCAGCCCCAGCATTTT.

V is TRBV2 and J is TRBJ2-4, with TRBD1 identical over 7 bases. Germline CDR1 is SNHLY and CDR2 is FYNNEI. J lost 6 bases, V lost 4 bases, and 3 bases had no gene match. This CDR3 contains 13 residues. The CDR3 sequence is CASSAEGANIQYF. The CDR3 DNA reads TGTGCCAGCAGTGCCGAGGGGGCAAACATTCAGTACTTC.

To note about this clone: One end of the junction varies from germline; a read error may be responsible. The chain employs TRBV6-5 and TRBJ1-1; a weak D match, TRBD1 (5 bases). Germline V gene sequence: CDR1 MNHEY, CDR2 SVGAGI. The CDR3 has 13 residues. CDR3 loop: CAGSGYRKSEAFF. The CDR3 DNA is TGTGCCGGCAGCGGATACAGGAAGAGTGAAGCTTTCTTT.

The CDR3 DNA follows: TGTGCCAGCAGCGGAGGACAGGGCGGCGAGCAGTACTTC. It yields the protein CASSGGQGGEQYF. The gene calls are TRBV13 and TRBJ2-7; TRBD1 matches at 8 bases. Germline V gene lookup returns CDR1 PRHDT and CDR2 FYEKMQ (reference sequence). The junction had 6 bases not matched to a gene; V was cut back by 5 bases and J by 6 bases. This CDR3 spans 13 amino acids.

Comments on this clone: The sample holds other DNA sequences that translate to the same CDR3. DNA of the CDR3: TGTGCCTGGAGTGTAGGGGGAACCCCCTCCGAATATGGCTACACCTTC. Amino acid sequence: CAWSVGGTPSEYGYTF. The chain employs TRBV30 and TRBJ1-2; tentatively, D is TRBD1 (6 bases). Deletions cut 0 bases from V and 5 bases from J, with 19 bases between. The CDR3 sequence is 16 residues long. Germline-derived CDR1 and CDR2 are GTSNPN and SVGIG (reference sequence).

CDR3: CASSSQGDMDEAFF. The CDR3 DNA follows: TGTGCCAGCAGTTCCCAAGGGGATATGGATGAAGCTTTCTTT. J is TRBJ1-1 and V is TRBV6-6; TRBD1 might be the D (5 bases). The V end was cut by 4 bases, the J end by 7 bases, with 16 bases between. CDR1 is MNHNY, CDR2 SVGAGI, per germline (reference sequence). This CDR3 spans 14 amino acids.

This rearrangement joins TRBV5-1 to TRBJ2-1; possible D gene TRBD2, 5 bases. This CDR3 contains 12 residues. The V and J ends lost 4 bases and 15 bases respectively, with 17 bases between them. Germline CDR1 SGHRS, CDR2 YFSETQ. The CDR3, as DNA: TGCGCCAGCAGCCCAGAGACGGGTGAGGGGTTCTTC. Encoded protein: CASSPETGEGFF. Full variable domain (rest looked up from reference TRBV5-1 and TRBJ2-1): KAGVTQTPRYLIKTRGQQVTLSCSPISGHRSVSWYQQTPGQGLQFLFEYFSETQRNKGNFPGRFSGRQFSNSRSEMNVSTLELGDSALYLCASSPETGEGFFGPGTRLTVL.

V usage is TRBV9 and J usage is TRBJ2-1; 11 bases are a match to TRBD2. V lost 4 bases to trimming and J lost 2 bases; unmatched junction nucleotides: 5. This CDR3 comprises 16 residues. Germline CDR1 SGDLS, CDR2 YYNGEE. CDR3 sequence: CASSPRLAGPYNEQFF. Here the CDR3 DNA reads TGTGCCAGCAGCCCACGACTAGCGGGACCCTACAATGAGCAGTTCTTC.